This T cell receptor (beta chain) came from a study of blood T cell repertoires in COVID-19. Original processing notes: Cell counts per sample came from amplifying reference gene primers. Profiled with immunoSEQ multiplex PCR; TCRdb holds only in-frame clones, not every one. The V and J calls and clone size were taken over from that table, and D and trimming were inferred from the DNA. The sample includes 230,000 or so clones, 84% seen only once; the top ten take 2% to 2.5%. Trimming removed 5 bases at V and 0 bases at J, with 12 bases between. The CDR3 length is 15 residues. Looked up from germline, CDR1 is WNHNN and CDR2 is SYGVQD (reference sequence).

The V and J genes are TRBV10-1 and TRBJ2-3; perhaps TRBD2 as D (6 bases). The source of this sequence is a man between 35 and 55 years old who had recovered from COVID-19. The sample taken for sequencing was peripheral blood. CDR3 nucleotide sequence: TGCGCCAGCAGTAGGATCGGGACTAGCACAGATACGCAGTATTTT. Translating gives CASSRIGTSTDTQYF.